The rows below give T cell receptor beta chains drawn from one sample of a study of T cells in Graves' hyperthyroidism and ophthalmopathy. TCRdb used MiXCR to reprocess the multiplex PCR reads, holding one entry per CDR3 protein. The sample includes about 520,000 distinct CDR3 sequences, 20% to 25% of them seen just once. Sequenced input: blood. Receptors were obtained from a man younger than 30 with Graves' hyperthyroidism. Both conserved end residues are part of each CDR3. Each record gives: J gene, D gene, V gene, clone size, CDR3 DNA, CDR3 protein. D genes are given only for firm matches. A clone size is listed for some rows: how often the clone was seen (once, few, many), or a class if it is expanded.

j_gene: TRBJ1-2
d_gene: NA
v_gene: TRBV19
abundance: NA
CDR3nt: TGTGCCCGTAGTATTGGGCCAGGGGCGTATGGCTACACCTTC
CDR3aa: CARSIGPGAYGYTF

j_gene: TRBJ1-5
d_gene: NA
v_gene: TRBV5-1
abundance: many
CDR3nt: TGCGCCAGCAGCTGGGCAGGGGATCAGCCCCAGCATTTT
CDR3aa: CASSWAGDQPQHF

j_gene: TRBJ2-2
d_gene: TRBD2
v_gene: TRBV24-1
abundance: few
CDR3nt: TGTGCCACCAGTGCTCCCCACGGCGGGGGGGTTCGGAACACCGGGGAGCTGTTTTTT
CDR3aa: CATSAPHGGGVRNTGELFF

j_gene: TRBJ1-2
d_gene: TRBD1
v_gene: TRBV7-9
abundance: many
CDR3nt: TGTGCCAGCAGCTTCTCTGACAGGGAAGACTATGGCTACACCTTC
CDR3aa: CASSFSDREDYGYTF

j_gene: TRBJ2-7
d_gene: NA
v_gene: TRBV10-3
abundance: many
CDR3nt: TGTGCCATCAGTGAACCCGGGACGGCTTACGAGCAGTACTTC
CDR3aa: CAISEPGTAYEQYF

j_gene: TRBJ2-5
d_gene: TRBD1
v_gene: TRBV12-3/TRBV12-4
abundance: NA
CDR3nt: TGTGCCAGCAGCAACTCCCGGGACAGGAATAGGGAGACCCAGTACTTC
CDR3aa: CASSNSRDRNRETQYF

j_gene: TRBJ1-1
d_gene: NA
v_gene: TRBV7-9
abundance: NA
CDR3nt: TGTGCCAGCAGCTGGGACGGACGAGGGGACACTGAAGCTTTCTTT
CDR3aa: CASSWDGRGDTEAFF

j_gene: TRBJ2-5
d_gene: TRBD1
v_gene: TRBV7-9
abundance: NA
CDR3nt: TGTGCCAGCAGCGAAAGACAGGGGGGAGTGGAGACCCAGTACTTC
CDR3aa: CASSERQGGVETQYF

j_gene: TRBJ2-2
d_gene: TRBD2
v_gene: TRBV27
abundance: many
CDR3nt: TGTGCCAGCAGTTGGGGTAGCGGGATTAAGAACACCGGGGAGCTGTTTTTT
CDR3aa: CASSWGSGIKNTGELFF

j_gene: TRBJ1-5
d_gene: NA
v_gene: TRBV12-3/TRBV12-4
abundance: NA
CDR3nt: TGTGCCAGCAGTTTTCGCCATTATAGCAATCAGCCCCAGCATTTT
CDR3aa: CASSFRHYSNQPQHF

j_gene: TRBJ2-7
d_gene: NA
v_gene: TRBV20-1
abundance: many
CDR3nt: TGCAGTGCTTCCGACAGCTCCTACGAGCAGTACTTC
CDR3aa: CSASDSSYEQYF

j_gene: TRBJ1-5
d_gene: NA
v_gene: TRBV6-1
abundance: NA
CDR3nt: TGTGCCAGCAGACCCCCAAGCGGACAGCCCCAGCATTTT
CDR3aa: CASRPPSGQPQHF

j_gene: TRBJ1-1
d_gene: TRBD1
v_gene: TRBV5-4
abundance: NA
CDR3nt: TGTGCCAGCAGCTTTGGGCAGGGGGCCGGGGAAGCTTTCTTT
CDR3aa: CASSFGQGAGEAFF

j_gene: TRBJ2-2
d_gene: NA
v_gene: TRBV5-6
abundance: many
CDR3nt: TGTGCCAGCAGGGGCGGAGCGAACACCGGGGAGCTGTTTTTT
CDR3aa: CASRGGANTGELFF

j_gene: TRBJ2-7
d_gene: NA
v_gene: TRBV7-8
abundance: many
CDR3nt: TGTGCCAGCAGCCCTCCGCAGGGCCCCTACGAGCAGTACTTC
CDR3aa: CASSPPQGPYEQYF

j_gene: TRBJ2-7
d_gene: TRBD2
v_gene: TRBV20-1
abundance: NA
CDR3nt: TGCAGTGCTAACGGGCCTAGCGGTTACGAGCAGTACTTC
CDR3aa: CSANGPSGYEQYF

j_gene: TRBJ2-2
d_gene: NA
v_gene: TRBV2
abundance: many
CDR3nt: TGTGCCAGCAGTGAACGGCGGGGGCCTAACACCGGGGAGCTGTTTTTT
CDR3aa: CASSERRGPNTGELFF

j_gene: TRBJ1-1
d_gene: TRBD1
v_gene: TRBV25-1
abundance: many
CDR3nt: TGTGCCAGCAGGGGGACAGGGGCCCTGAACACTGAAGCTTTCTTT
CDR3aa: CASRGTGALNTEAFF

j_gene: TRBJ1-1
d_gene: TRBD1
v_gene: TRBV19
abundance: few
CDR3nt: TGTGCCAGCGGTGTACAGGGGTACACTGAAGCTTTCTTT
CDR3aa: CASGVQGYTEAFF